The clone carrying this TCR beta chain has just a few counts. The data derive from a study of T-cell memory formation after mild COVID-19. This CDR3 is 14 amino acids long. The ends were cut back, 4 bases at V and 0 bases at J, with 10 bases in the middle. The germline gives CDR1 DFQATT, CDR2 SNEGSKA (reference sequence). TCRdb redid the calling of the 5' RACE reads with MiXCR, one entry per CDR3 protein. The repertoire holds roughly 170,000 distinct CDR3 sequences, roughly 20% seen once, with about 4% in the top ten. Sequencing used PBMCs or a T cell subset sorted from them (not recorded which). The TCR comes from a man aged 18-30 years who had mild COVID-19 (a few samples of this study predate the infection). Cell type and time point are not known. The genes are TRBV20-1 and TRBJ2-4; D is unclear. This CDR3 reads CSAMGNLAKNIQYF. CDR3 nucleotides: TGCAGTGCTATGGGTAATCTAGCCAAAAACATTCAGTACTTC.